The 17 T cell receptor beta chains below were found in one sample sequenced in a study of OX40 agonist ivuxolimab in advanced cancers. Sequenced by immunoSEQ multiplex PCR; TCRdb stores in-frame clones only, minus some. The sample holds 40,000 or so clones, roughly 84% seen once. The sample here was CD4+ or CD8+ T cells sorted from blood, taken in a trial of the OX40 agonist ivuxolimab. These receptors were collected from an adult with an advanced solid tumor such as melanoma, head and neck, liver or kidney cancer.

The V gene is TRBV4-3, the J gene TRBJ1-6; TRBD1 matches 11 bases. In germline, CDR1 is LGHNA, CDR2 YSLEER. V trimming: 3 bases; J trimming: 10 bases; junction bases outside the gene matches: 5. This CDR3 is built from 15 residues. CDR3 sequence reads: CASSQDRGLGSPLHF. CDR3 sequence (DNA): TGCGCCAGCAGCCAGGACAGGGGGCTTGGATCACCCCTCCACTTT.

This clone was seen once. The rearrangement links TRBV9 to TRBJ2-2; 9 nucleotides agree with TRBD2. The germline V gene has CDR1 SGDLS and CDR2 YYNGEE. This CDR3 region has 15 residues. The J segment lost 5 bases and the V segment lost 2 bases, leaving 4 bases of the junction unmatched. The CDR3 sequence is CASSVSGGLTGELFF. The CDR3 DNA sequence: TGTGCCAGCAGCGTTAGCGGGGGTCTTACCGGGGAGCTGTTTTTT.

In DNA, the CDR3 is TGTGCCAGCAGCTCTAGCGGGGGGCTCGCACAAGAGACCCAGTACTTC. Amino acids: CASSSSGGLAQETQYF. The rearrangement joins TRBV13 to TRBJ2-5; 11 bases map to TRBD2. The CDR3 extends over 16 amino acids. Germline values: CDR1 PRHDT, CDR2 FYEKMQ (reference sequence). J gave up 2 bases and V 4 bases, and 6 bases lay outside the gene matches.

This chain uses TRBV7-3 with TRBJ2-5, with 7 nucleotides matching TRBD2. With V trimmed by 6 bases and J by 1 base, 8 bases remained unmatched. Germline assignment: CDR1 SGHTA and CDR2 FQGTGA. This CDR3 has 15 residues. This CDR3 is CASSVGGGPQETQYF. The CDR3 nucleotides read TGTGCCAGCAGTGTCGGGGGAGGGCCCCAAGAGACCCAGTACTTC.

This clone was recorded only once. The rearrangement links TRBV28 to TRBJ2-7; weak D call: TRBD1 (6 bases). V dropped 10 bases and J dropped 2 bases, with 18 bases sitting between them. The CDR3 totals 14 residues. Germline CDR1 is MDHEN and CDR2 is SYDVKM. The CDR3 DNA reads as TGTGCCACCTATCGTAAGGACAGCCCCTACGAGCAGTACTTC. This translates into CATYRKDSPYEQYF. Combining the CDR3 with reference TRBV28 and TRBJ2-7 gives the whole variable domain DVKVTQSSRYLVKRTGEKVFLECVQDMDHENMFWYRQDPGLGLRLIYFSYDVKMKEKGDIPEGYSVSREKKERFSLILESASTNQTSMYLCATYRKDSPYEQYFGPGTRLTVT.

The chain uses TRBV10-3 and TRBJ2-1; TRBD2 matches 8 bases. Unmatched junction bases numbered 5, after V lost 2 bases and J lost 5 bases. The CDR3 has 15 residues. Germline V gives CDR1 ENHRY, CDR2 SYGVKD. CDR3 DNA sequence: TGTGCCATCAGTGAGGAACTAGCGGAAGACAATGAGCAGTTCTTC. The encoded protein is CAISEELAEDNEQFF.

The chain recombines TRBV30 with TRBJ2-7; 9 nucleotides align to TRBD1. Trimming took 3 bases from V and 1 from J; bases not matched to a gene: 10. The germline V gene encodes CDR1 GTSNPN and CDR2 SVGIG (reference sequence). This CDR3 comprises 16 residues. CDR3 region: CAWSEITGGISYEQYF. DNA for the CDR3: TGTGCCTGGAGCGAGATTACAGGGGGCATATCCTACGAGCAGTACTTC.

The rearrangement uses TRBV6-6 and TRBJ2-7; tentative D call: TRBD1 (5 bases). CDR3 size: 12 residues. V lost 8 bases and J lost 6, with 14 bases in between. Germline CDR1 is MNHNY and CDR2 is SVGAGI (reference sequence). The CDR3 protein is CASGPRALEQYF. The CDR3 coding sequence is TGTGCCAGCGGGCCCAGGGCCCTCGAGCAGTACTTC.

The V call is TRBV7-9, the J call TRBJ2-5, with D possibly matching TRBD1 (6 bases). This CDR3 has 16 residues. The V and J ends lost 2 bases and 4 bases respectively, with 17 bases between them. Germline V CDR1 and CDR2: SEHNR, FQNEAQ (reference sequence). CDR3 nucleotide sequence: TGTGCCAGCAGCTTACCCTCATACAGGGTGGGAGAGACCCAGTACTTC. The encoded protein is CASSLPSYRVGETQYF.

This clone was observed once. The CDR3 sequence: CASRKQVADDYGYTF. The DNA for the CDR3 is TGTGCCAGCAGAAAACAGGTGGCGGACGACTATGGCTACACCTTC. The chain is built from TRBV6-6 and TRBJ1-2; the D gene is possibly TRBD1 (5 bases). Per the germline V gene, CDR1 is MNHNY and CDR2 is SVGAGI (reference sequence). This CDR3 has 15 amino acids. Deletions cut 6 bases from V and 3 bases from J, with 17 bases between.

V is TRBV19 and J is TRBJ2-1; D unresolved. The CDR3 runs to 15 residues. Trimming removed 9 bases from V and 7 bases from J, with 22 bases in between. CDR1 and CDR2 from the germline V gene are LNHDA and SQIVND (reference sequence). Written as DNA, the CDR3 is TGTGCCAGCTCCACCCACCTATGGACGACGAATGAGCAGTTCTTC. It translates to CASSTHLWTTNEQFF.

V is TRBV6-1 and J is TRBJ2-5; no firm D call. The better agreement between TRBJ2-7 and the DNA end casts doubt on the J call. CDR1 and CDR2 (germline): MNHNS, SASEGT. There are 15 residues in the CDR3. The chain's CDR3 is CASSERWADPYEQYF. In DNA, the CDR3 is TGTGCCAGCAGTGAACGGTGGGCCGACCCCTACGAGCAGTACTTC.

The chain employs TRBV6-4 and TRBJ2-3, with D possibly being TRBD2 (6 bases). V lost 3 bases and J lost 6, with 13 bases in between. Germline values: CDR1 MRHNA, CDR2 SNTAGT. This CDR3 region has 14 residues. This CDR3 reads CASSEAGGVDTQYF. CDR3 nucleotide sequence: TGTGCCAGCAGTGAAGCCGGGGGTGTGGATACGCAGTATTTT.

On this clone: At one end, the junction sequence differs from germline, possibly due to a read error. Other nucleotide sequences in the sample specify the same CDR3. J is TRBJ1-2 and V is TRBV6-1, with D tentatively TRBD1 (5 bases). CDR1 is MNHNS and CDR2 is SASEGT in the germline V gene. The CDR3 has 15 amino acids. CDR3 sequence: CASRVGVGPNYGYTF. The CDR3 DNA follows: TGTGCCAGCAGAGTGGGCGTGGGACCTAACTATGGCTACACCTTT.

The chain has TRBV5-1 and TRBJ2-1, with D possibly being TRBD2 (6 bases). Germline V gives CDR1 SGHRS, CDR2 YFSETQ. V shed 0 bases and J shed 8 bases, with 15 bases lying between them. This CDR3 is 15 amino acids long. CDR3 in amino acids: CASSLEASGGDEQFF. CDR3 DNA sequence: TGCGCCAGCAGCTTGGAAGCCAGCGGAGGGGATGAGCAGTTCTTC. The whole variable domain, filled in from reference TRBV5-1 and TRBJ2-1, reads KAGVTQTPRYLIKTRGQQVTLSCSPISGHRSVSWYQQTPGQGLQFLFEYFSETQRNKGNFPGRFSGRQFSNSRSEMNVSTLELGDSALYLCASSLEASGGDEQFFGPGTRLTVL.

The CDR3 loop is CASSQEELQGFLVVYGYTF. The CDR3 DNA is TGCGCCAGCAGCCAAGAAGAGTTGCAGGGCTTCTTAGTCGTCTATGGCTACACCTTC. The chain joins TRBV4-1 to TRBJ1-2; weak D call: TRBD1 (5 bases). Germline loops: CDR1 MGHRA, CDR2 YSYEKL. CDR3 length: 19 residues. The V gene lost 0 bases and the J gene lost 4 bases, with 24 bases spanning the gap.

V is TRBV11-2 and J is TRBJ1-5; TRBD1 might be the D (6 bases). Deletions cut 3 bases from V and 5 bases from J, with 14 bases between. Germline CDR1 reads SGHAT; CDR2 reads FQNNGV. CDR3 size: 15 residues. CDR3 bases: TGTGCCAGCAGCTTCAGGGGTACCCCTTATCAGCCCCAGCATTTT. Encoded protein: CASSFRGTPYQPQHF. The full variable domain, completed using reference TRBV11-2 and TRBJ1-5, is EAGVAQSPRYKIIEKRQSVAFWCNPISGHATLYWYQQILGQGPKLLIQFQNNGVVDDSQLPKDRFSAERLKGVDSTLKIQPAKLEDSAVYLCASSFRGTPYQPQHFGDGTRLSIL.